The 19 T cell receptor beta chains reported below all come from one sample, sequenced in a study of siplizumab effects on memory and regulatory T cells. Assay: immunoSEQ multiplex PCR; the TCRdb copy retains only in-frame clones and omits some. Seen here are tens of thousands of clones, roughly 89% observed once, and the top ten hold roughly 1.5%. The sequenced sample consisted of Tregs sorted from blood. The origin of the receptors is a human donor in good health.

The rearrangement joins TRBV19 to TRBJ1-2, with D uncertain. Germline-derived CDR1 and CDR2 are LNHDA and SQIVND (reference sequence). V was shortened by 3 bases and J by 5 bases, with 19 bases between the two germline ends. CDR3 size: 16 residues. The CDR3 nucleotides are TGTGCCAGTAGTATCCTCATTGGGGAGAAAGGGTATGGCTACACCTTC. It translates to CASSILIGEKGYGYTF.

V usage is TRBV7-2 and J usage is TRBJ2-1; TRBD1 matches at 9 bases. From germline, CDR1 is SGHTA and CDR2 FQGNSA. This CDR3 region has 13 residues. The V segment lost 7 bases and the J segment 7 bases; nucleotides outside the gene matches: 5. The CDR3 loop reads CASIGQGRNEQFF. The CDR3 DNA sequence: TGTGCCAGCATCGGACAGGGGAGGAATGAGCAGTTCTTC.

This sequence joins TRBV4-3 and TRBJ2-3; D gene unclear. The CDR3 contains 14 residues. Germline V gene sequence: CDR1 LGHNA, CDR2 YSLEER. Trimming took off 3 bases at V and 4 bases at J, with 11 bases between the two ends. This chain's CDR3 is CASSHLVFSDTQYF. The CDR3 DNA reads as TGCGCCAGCAGCCATCTAGTGTTTTCAGATACGCAGTATTTT.

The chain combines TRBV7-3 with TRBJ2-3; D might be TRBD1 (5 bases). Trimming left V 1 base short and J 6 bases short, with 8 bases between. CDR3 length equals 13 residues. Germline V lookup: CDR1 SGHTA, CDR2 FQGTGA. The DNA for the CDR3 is TGTGCCAGCAGCTTAAGACAGTGGGATACGCAGTATTTT. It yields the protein CASSLRQWDTQYF.

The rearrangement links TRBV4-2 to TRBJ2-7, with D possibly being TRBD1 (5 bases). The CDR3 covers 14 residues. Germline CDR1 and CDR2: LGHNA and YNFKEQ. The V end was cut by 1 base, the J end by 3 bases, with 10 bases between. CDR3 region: CASSQAQGNYEQYF. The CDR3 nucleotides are TGTGCCAGCAGCCAAGCCCAGGGAAACTACGAGCAGTACTTC.

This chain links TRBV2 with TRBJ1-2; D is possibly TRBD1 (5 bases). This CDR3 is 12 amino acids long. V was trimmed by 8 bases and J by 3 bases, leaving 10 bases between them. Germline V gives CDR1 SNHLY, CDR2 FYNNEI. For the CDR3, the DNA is TGTGCCAGCCTCCGGGGGTACTATGGCTACACCTTC. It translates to CASLRGYYGYTF.

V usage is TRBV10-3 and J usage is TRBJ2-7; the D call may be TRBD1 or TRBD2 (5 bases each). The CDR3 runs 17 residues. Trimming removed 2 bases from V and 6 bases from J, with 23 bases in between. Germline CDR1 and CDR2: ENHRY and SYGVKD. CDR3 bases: TGTGCCATCAGTGAGCCGGAAGGGCTTCTGGGGGTGGGCGAGCAGTACTTC. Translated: CAISEPEGLLGVGEQYF.

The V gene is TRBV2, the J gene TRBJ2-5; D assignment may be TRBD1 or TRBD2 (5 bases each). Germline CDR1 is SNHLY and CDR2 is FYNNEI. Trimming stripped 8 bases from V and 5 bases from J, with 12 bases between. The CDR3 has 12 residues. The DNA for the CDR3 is TGTGCCAGCCGAGGGGACGGGGAGACCCAGTACTTC. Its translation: CASRGDGETQYF.

DNA for the CDR3: TGTGCCACCAGCAGAGATCGACGGGGCGGTGGCTACACCTTC. Translating it yields CATSRDRRGGGYTF. The V call is TRBV15, the J call TRBJ1-2; a possible D gene is TRBD1 (5 bases). The CDR3 is 14 amino acids. V gave up 0 bases and J gave up 7 bases, with 12 bases separating them. Germline loops: CDR1 LNHNV, CDR2 YYDKDF (reference sequence).

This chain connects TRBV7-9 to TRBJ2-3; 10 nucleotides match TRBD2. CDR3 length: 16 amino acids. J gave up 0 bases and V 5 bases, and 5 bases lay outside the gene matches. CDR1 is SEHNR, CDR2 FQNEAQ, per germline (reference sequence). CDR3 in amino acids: CASSALAGASTDTQYF. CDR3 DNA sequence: TGTGCCAGCAGCGCGCTAGCGGGGGCTAGCACAGATACGCAGTATTTT. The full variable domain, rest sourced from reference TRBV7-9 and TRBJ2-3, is DTGVSQNPRHKITKRGQNVTFRCDPISEHNRLYWYRQTLGQGPEFLTYFQNEAQLEKSRLLSDRFSAERPKGSFSTLEIQRTEQGDSAMYLCASSALAGASTDTQYFGPGTRLTVL.

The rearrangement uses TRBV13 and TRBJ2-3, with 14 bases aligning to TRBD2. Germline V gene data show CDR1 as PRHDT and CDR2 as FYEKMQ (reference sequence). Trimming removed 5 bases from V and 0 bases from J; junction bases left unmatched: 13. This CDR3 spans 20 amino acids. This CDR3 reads CASSPRPGTSGGTSTDTQYF. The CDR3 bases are TGTGCCAGCAGCCCCCGCCCGGGGACTAGCGGGGGTACTAGCACAGATACGCAGTATTTT.

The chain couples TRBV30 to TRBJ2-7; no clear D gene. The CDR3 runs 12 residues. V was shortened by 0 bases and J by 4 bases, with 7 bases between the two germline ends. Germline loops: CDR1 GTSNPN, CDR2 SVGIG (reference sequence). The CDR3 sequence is CAWSVGLYEQYF. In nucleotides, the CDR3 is TGTGCCTGGAGTGTAGGCCTTTACGAGCAGTACTTC.

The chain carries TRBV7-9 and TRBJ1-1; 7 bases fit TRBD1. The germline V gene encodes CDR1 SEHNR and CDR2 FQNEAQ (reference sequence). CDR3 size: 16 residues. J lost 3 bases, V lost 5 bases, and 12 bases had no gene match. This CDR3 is CASSTRTGGGDTEAFF. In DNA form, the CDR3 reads TGTGCCAGCAGCACACGGACAGGAGGAGGGGACACTGAAGCTTTCTTT.

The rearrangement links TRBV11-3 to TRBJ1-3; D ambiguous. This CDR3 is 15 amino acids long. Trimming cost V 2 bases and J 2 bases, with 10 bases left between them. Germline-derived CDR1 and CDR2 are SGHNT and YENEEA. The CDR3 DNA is TGTGCCAGCAGCTTATTCCCTGGGCCTGGAAACACCATATATTTT. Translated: CASSLFPGPGNTIYF.

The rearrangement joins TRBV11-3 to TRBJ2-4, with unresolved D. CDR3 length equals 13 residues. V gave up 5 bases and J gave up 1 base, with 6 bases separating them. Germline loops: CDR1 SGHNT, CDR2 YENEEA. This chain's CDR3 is CASSHGAKNIQYF. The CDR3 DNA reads TGTGCCAGCAGCCACGGGGCCAAAAACATTCAGTACTTC.

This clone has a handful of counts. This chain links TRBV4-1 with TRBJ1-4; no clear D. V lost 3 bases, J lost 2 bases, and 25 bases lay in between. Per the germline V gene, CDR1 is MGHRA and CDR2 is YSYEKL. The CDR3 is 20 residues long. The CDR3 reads CASSHDVAGNAPWTNEKLFF. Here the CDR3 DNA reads TGCGCCAGCAGCCACGATGTCGCCGGGAACGCACCCTGGACTAATGAAAAACTGTTTTTT.

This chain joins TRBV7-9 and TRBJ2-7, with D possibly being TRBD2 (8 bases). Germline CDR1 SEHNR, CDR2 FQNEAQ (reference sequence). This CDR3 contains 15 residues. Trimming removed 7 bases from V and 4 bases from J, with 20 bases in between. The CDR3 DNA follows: TGTGCCAGCAACAGGGGCTCGGGGGGGACATACGAGCAGTACTTC. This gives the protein CASNRGSGGTYEQYF.

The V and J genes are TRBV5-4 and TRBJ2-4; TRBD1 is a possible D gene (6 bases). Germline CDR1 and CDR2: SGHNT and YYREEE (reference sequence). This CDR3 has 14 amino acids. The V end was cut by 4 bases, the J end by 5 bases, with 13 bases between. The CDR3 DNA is TGTGCCAGCAGCGCAGGGGACACACAAAACATTCAGTACTTC. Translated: CASSAGDTQNIQYF.

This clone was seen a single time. The CDR3 DNA sequence: TGTGTCAGAAAAATACCAGGAACCGCCATGAACACTGAAGCTTTCTTT. It codes for CVRKIPGTAMNTEAFF. V is TRBV7-5 and J is TRBJ1-1; the DNA was not compared with TRBD1, the D call given in the table. TRBV7-5 is a known pseudogene. The CDR3 runs to 16 residues.